This T cell receptor beta chain was sequenced for a study of cytomegalovirus exposure and HLA in healthy donors. With 60 Vbeta and 13 Jbeta primers, the PCR was carried out. The repertoire was sequenced with immunoSEQ multiplex PCR; TCRdb's copy has only in-frame clones and lacks some. Of 100,000 or so clones listed, 10% to 15% were seen once; the top ten hold more than 15%. Between the trimmed V and J ends, which lost 7 bases and 9 bases, there was a span of 13 bases. The length of the CDR3 is 12 residues. Germline loops: CDR1 SNHLY, CDR2 FYNNEI. The chain employs TRBV2 and TRBJ2-1; D might be TRBD2 (6 bases). Material: PBMCs. This TCR was sampled from a man aged 40-49 years in good health and CMV-seropositive. CDR3 residues: CASTGGGFEQFF. The DNA of the CDR3 is TGTGCCAGCACAGGCGGAGGGTTTGAGCAGTTCTTC.